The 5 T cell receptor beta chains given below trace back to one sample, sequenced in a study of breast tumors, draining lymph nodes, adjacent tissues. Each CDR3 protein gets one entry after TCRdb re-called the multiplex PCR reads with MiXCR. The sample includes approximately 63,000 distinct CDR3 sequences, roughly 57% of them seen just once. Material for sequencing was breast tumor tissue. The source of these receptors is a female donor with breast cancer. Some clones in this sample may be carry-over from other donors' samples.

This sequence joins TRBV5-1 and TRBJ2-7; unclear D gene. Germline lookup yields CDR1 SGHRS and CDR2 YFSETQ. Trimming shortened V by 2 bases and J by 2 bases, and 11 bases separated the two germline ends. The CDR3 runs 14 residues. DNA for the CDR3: TGCGCCAGCAGCTTCCGACCCGCGGCCTACGAGCAGTACTTC. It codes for CASSFRPAAYEQYF.

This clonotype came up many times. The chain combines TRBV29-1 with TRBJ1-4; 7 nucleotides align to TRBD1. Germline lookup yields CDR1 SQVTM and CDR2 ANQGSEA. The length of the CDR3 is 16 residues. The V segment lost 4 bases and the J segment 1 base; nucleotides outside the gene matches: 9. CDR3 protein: CSVGWQGGRTNEKLFF. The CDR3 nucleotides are TGCAGCGTTGGGTGGCAGGGGGGACGAACTAATGAAAAACTGTTTTTT.

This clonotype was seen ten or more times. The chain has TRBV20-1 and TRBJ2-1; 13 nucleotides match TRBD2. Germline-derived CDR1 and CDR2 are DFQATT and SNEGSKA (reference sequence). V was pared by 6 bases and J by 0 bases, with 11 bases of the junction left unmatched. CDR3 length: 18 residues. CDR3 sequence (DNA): TGCAGTGCACTACGGACTAGCGGGAGTACCAGCTCCTACAATGAGCAGTTCTTC. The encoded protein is CSALRTSGSTSSYNEQFF.

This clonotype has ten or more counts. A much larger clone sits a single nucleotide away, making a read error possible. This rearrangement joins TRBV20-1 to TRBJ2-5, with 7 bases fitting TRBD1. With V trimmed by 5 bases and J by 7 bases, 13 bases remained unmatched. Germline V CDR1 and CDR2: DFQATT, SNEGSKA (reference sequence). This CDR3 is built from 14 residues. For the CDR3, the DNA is TGCAGTGCTGGGGTAGGGGGCGCAGGGGCGACCCAGTACTTC. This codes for CSAGVGGAGATQYF.

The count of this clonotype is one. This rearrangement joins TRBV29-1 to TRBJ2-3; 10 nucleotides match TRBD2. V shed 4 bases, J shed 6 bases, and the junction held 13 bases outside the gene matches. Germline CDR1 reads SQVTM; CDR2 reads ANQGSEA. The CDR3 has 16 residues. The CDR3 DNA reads TGCAGCGTTGCGGGTGGGCTAGCGGGAGCGGCTGATACGCAGTATTTT. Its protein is CSVAGGLAGAADTQYF.